This T cell receptor beta chain was captured by sequencing in a study of blood T cell repertoires in COVID-19. Using immunoSEQ multiplex PCR, the repertoire was profiled, and TCRdb retains in-frame clones only, with some absent. The sample contains 250,000 to 300,000 clones, around 81% of which appear only once. V was cut by 4 bases and J by 1 base, with 7 bases left in between. Germline CDR1 is PRHDT and CDR2 is FYEKMQ (reference sequence). The CDR3 spans 14 residues. Specimen: peripheral blood. The TCR sequence derives from a woman in her sixties or seventies with active or convalescent COVID-19. The chain recombines TRBV13 with TRBJ2-2; possible D gene TRBD1, 5 bases. The CDR3 nucleotides read TGTGCCAGCAGCTCCGACAGGAACACCGGGGAGCTGTTTTTT. Protein: CASSSDRNTGELFF.